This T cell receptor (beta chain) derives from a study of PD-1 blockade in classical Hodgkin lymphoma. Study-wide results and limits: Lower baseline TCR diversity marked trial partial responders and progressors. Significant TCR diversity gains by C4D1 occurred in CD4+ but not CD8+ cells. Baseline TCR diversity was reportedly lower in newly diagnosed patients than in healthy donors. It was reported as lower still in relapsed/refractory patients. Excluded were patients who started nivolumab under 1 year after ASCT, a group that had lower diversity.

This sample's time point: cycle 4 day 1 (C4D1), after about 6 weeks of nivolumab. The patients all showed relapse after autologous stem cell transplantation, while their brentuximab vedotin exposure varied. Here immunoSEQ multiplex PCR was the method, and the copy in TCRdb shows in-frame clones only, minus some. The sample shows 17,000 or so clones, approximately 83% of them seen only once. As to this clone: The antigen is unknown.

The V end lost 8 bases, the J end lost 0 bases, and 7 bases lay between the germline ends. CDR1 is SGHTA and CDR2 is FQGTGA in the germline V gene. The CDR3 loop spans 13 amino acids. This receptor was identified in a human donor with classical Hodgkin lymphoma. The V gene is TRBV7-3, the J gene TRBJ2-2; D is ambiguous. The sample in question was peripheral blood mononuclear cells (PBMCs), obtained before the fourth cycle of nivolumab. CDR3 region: CASHSPNTGELFF. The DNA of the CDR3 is TGTGCCAGCCATTCTCCGAACACCGGGGAGCTGTTTTTT.